This T cell receptor beta chain appears in the sequencing data of a study of blood T cell repertoires in COVID-19. Looking at the study overall: Both acute and convalescent COVID-19 samples were obtained from the United States, Italy and Spain.

Some clones are missing from TCRdb's copy, which holds only in-frame ones; the method was immunoSEQ multiplex PCR. The sample carries over 250,000 clones, roughly four fifths recorded once. The germline gives CDR1 MNHEY, CDR2 SMNVEV (reference sequence). The V end was cut by 7 bases, the J end by 2 bases, with 11 bases between. This CDR3 comprises 13 residues. The gene calls are TRBV27 and TRBJ2-5; D gene uncertain. Material: PBMCs or T cells enriched from blood (not recorded which). The clonotype comes from a young man with acute COVID-19. CDR3 residues: CASTDEDQETQYF. The CDR3 region has the DNA TGTGCCAGCACCGATGAGGATCAAGAGACCCAGTACTTC.